This T cell receptor beta chain was obtained from a study of CD8 T cells in Susac syndrome. Findings of the study overall: It was acknowledged in the study that its TCR sequencing and HLA analysis involved a relatively small number of individuals.

Germline-derived CDR1 and CDR2 are DFQATT and SNEGSKA (reference sequence). This CDR3 region has 16 residues. V shed 2 bases and J 9 bases; nucleotides not matched to a gene: 15. The authors reverse transcribed about 0.5 to 1 ug RNA with random hexamers. Amplification of TCR beta CDR3 across 54 Vbeta and 13 Jbeta was performed with immunoSEQ multiplex PCR. TCRdb analysed the immunoSEQ multiplex PCR reads with MiXCR anew, one entry per CDR3 protein. Of some 120,000 distinct CDR3 sequences in the sample, more than 85% are singletons; the top ten hold less than 0.4%. From blood CD8+ and CD4+ T cells, the TCR beta chain was sequenced. TEMRA cells were enriched by FACS, and CD4+ and CD8+ T cells were negatively isolated. About this clonotype: Its antigen is as yet unknown.

The genes are TRBV20-1 and TRBJ2-3, with 9 bases fitting TRBD2. This sequence was found in a human donor with multiple sclerosis. Sequencing was carried out using CD8+ T cells from PBMCs. The CDR3 sequence: CSARQAPAGGLETQYF. Written as DNA, the CDR3 is TGCAGTGCTAGACAGGCCCCTGCGGGGGGGCTGGAAACGCAGTATTTT.